This T cell receptor beta chain was sequenced for a study of blood T cell repertoires in COVID-19. How the authors handled the data: Scientists estimated how many nucleated cells there were by amplifying reference gene primers. Here immunoSEQ multiplex PCR was the method, and the copy in TCRdb shows in-frame clones only, minus some. V and J calls and clone size are those listed in that table; D and trimming were worked out from the DNA. The sample has about 90,000 clones, around 93% seen once. This CDR3 spans 15 amino acids. V shed 4 bases, J shed 0 bases, and the junction held 3 bases outside the gene matches. Germline V gene lookup returns CDR1 MGHRA and CDR2 YSYEKL.

Specimen: peripheral blood. The clonotype originates from a human donor with active COVID-19. The donor label of this sample is uncertain. The chain uses TRBV4-1 and TRBJ2-3; TRBD1 matches 8 bases. In DNA form, the CDR3 reads TGCGCCAGCAGCCCGGGACAGGCAAGCACAGATACGCAGTATTTT. As protein: CASSPGQASTDTQYF.